These 27 T cell receptor beta chains came from one sample sequenced in a study of blood T cell repertoires in COVID-19. Generated by immunoSEQ multiplex PCR, the TCRdb table keeps only in-frame clones and is missing some. The data show some 120,000 clones, around 80% seen once. The sequenced sample was peripheral blood. The receptors derive from a woman in her 70s with acute or convalescent COVID-19.

The rearrangement joins TRBV24-1 to TRBJ2-5, with 7 nucleotides matching TRBD1. CDR3 length: 14 amino acids. The germline V gene encodes CDR1 KGHDR and CDR2 SFDVKD. With 4 bases clipped from V and 2 bases from J, the junction kept 3 bases outside the gene matches. The CDR3 nucleotides read TGTGCCACCAGTGACAGGGGGTATCAAGAGACCCAGTACTTC. Translated: CATSDRGYQETQYF.

The rearrangement joins TRBV3-1 (or the pseudogene TRBV3-2) to TRBJ1-5; the D gene is possibly TRBD1 (6 bases). Germline V gives CDR1 LGHDT, CDR2 YNNKEL (reference sequence). V was pared by 4 bases and J by 3 bases, with 10 bases between. This CDR3 region has 14 residues. The CDR3: CASSRRGPNQPQHF. The CDR3 nucleotides are TGTGCCAGCAGCCGCAGGGGCCCCAATCAGCCCCAGCATTTT.

This clone came up a few times. The chain couples TRBV9 to TRBJ1-4; possible D gene TRBD1, 5 bases. Trimming pared 0 bases from V and 3 bases from J, leaving 6 bases between. Germline V CDR1 and CDR2: SGDLS, YYNGEE. CDR3 length: 14 residues. This CDR3 reads CASSVGTPNEKLFF. DNA for the CDR3: TGTGCCAGCAGCGTAGGGACACCTAATGAAAAACTGTTTTTT.

The V and J genes are TRBV6-5 and TRBJ1-2; perhaps TRBD1 as D (5 bases). Trimming pared 5 bases from V and 2 bases from J, leaving 12 bases between. CDR3 length equals 14 residues. Germline-derived CDR1 and CDR2 are MNHEY and SVGAGI. The DNA for the CDR3 is TGTGCCAGCAGTCGTGACAGAAACAACTATGGCTACACCTTC. This encodes CASSRDRNNYGYTF.

The genes are TRBV30 and TRBJ2-1; a possible D gene is TRBD2 (5 bases). With 2 bases removed from V and 8 bases from J, the gap between germline ends came to 19 bases. The CDR3 consists of 15 residues. Germline CDR1 GTSNPN, CDR2 SVGIG (reference sequence). The CDR3 DNA sequence: TGTGCCTGGAGTTCCCCCGGGCCCCCGAGGGATGAGCAGTTCTTC. The encoded protein is CAWSSPGPPRDEQFF.

This clone is a singleton in its sample. V and J are TRBV2 and TRBJ2-1; 9 bases align to TRBD2. Germline V lookup: CDR1 SNHLY, CDR2 FYNNEI. V lost 3 bases, J lost 8 bases, and 5 bases stayed unmatched. The CDR3 has 14 amino acids. In nucleotides, the CDR3 is TGTGCCAGCAGTGATGCGGGGGGGCCGTATGAGCAGTTCTTC. Its protein is CASSDAGGPYEQFF.

V and J are TRBV3-1 (or the pseudogene TRBV3-2) and TRBJ1-5; 10 nucleotides align to TRBD1. The junction had 2 bases not matched to a gene; V was cut back by 1 base and J by 2 bases. CDR3 length: 16 amino acids. The V gene's germline CDR1 is LGHDT and CDR2 YNNKEL (reference sequence). The CDR3 is CASSQAGTGGNQPQHF. CDR3 sequence (DNA): TGTGCCAGCAGCCAAGCCGGGACAGGGGGCAATCAGCCCCAGCATTTT.

The chain employs TRBV15 and TRBJ1-3; TRBD1 is a possible D gene (5 bases). V gave up 2 bases and J gave up 2 bases, with 10 bases separating them. Germline loops: CDR1 LNHNV, CDR2 YYDKDF (reference sequence). This CDR3 contains 15 residues. The CDR3 DNA sequence: TGTGCCACCAGCAGACCTCAGGGTACTGGAAACACCATATATTTT. This encodes CATSRPQGTGNTIYF. Filled out from reference TRBV15 and TRBJ1-3, the complete variable domain reads DAMVIQNPRYQVTQFGKPVTLSCSQTLNHNVMYWYQQKSSQAPKLLFHYYDKDFNNEADTPDNFQSRRPNTSFCFLDIRSPGLGDTAMYLCATSRPQGTGNTIYFGEGSWLTVV.

The chain's CDR3 is CASRAGTGSSGNQPQHF. The CDR3 bases are TGTGCCAGTAGGGCCGGGACAGGGTCATCGGGCAATCAGCCCCAGCATTTT. The chain employs TRBV19 and TRBJ1-5, with 9 bases fitting TRBD1. The CDR3 contains 17 residues. Germline V gene data show CDR1 as LNHDA and CDR2 as SQIVND (reference sequence). Trimming took 6 bases from V and 2 from J; bases not matched to a gene: 11.

The J gene is TRBJ2-3, the V gene TRBV6-5; 8 bases align to TRBD2. The CDR3 is made up of 16 amino acids. The germline CDR1 and CDR2 sequences are MNHEY and SVGAGI. V shed 3 bases, J shed 1 base, and the junction held 6 bases outside the gene matches. The CDR3 sequence: CASSYQAGARTDTQYF. Here the CDR3 DNA reads TGTGCCAGCAGTTATCAAGCGGGAGCGCGCACAGATACGCAGTATTTT.

The CDR3 nucleotides are TGTGCCAGCAGGCTAGGACAGGGGAGGTATGGCTACACCTTC. This sequence encodes CASRLGQGRYGYTF. The chain employs TRBV6-5 and TRBJ1-2; the match to TRBD1 covers 9 bases. The V gene's germline CDR1 is MNHEY and CDR2 SVGAGI. The junction had 7 bases not matched to a gene; V was cut back by 6 bases and J by 5 bases. The length of the CDR3 is 14 residues.

The V and J genes are TRBV6-5 and TRBJ1-2; no clear D gene. CDR3 size: 12 residues. The V gene lost 6 bases and the J gene lost 4 bases, with 9 bases spanning the gap. Germline lookup yields CDR1 MNHEY and CDR2 SVGAGI. CDR3 DNA sequence: TGTGCCAGCAGCGATGGAGCCTATGGCTACACCTTC. It is translated as CASSDGAYGYTF.

The V gene is TRBV14, the J gene TRBJ2-7, with D uncertain. The CDR3 spans 13 residues. V was clipped by 4 bases and J by 3 bases, with 10 bases between them. Germline V CDR1 and CDR2: SGHDN, FVKESK. CDR3 residues: CASSRLVGYEQYF. DNA for the CDR3: TGTGCCAGCAGCCGTCTAGTAGGCTACGAGCAGTACTTC.

This chain uses TRBV10-3 with TRBJ1-1; D may be TRBD1 (6 bases). The V end lost 4 bases, the J end lost 4 bases, and 13 bases lay between the germline ends. Germline V gene sequence: CDR1 ENHRY, CDR2 SYGVKD. The CDR3 covers 14 residues. The CDR3 is CAISGTVRGTEAFF. CDR3 DNA: TGTGCCATCAGTGGGACAGTCCGAGGCACTGAAGCTTTCTTT.

This clone was picked up one time. The chain has TRBV28 and TRBJ2-1; 7 bases line up with TRBD2. Germline trimming cut 6 bases from V and 5 bases from J; bases unmatched to any gene: 7. The CDR3 runs 14 residues. Germline lookup yields CDR1 MDHEN and CDR2 SYDVKM. The CDR3 DNA reads as TGTGCCAGCAGCTGGACTAGTCCTAACAATGAGCAGTTCTTC. This translates into CASSWTSPNNEQFF.

This chain uses TRBV7-8 with TRBJ1-6; D uncertain. CDR3 length equals 14 residues. Trimming took 0 bases from V and 8 from J, leaving 8 bases between them. Per germline, CDR1 SGHVS and CDR2 FQNEAQ. The DNA of the CDR3 is TGTGCCAGCAGCTTAGCGCGCGAACATTCACCCCTCCACTTT. This translates into CASSLAREHSPLHF. Variable domain in full (rest from reference TRBV7-8 and TRBJ1-6): GAGVSQSPRYKVAKRGQDVALRCDPISGHVSLFWYQQALGQGPEFLTYFQNEAQLDKSGLPSDRFFAERPEGSVSTLKIQRTQQEDSAVYLCASSLAREHSPLHFGNGTRLTVT.

The gene calls are TRBV5-1 and TRBJ2-1, with D possibly being TRBD1 (5 bases). Germline V CDR1 and CDR2: SGHRS, YFSETQ. CDR3 length: 14 residues. V gave up 2 bases and J gave up 1 base, with 7 bases separating them. The CDR3 protein is CASSLDRSYNEQFF. CDR3 nucleotides: TGCGCCAGCAGCTTAGACAGATCCTACAATGAGCAGTTCTTC.

The chain recombines TRBV5-4 with TRBJ1-2, with 7 bases aligning to TRBD1. The CDR3 extends over 14 amino acids. Germline loops: CDR1 SGHNT, CDR2 YYREEE (reference sequence). With V trimmed by 1 base and J by 6 bases, 6 bases remained unmatched. DNA of the CDR3: TGTGCCAGCAGCTTGTCGACAGGGTTTAATGGCTACACCTTC. It specifies CASSLSTGFNGYTF.

The chain combines TRBV20-1 with TRBJ2-7, with D perhaps TRBD1 (5 bases). The CDR3 loop spans 11 amino acids. Trimming cost V 6 bases and J 3 bases, with 9 bases left between them. Germline CDR1 is DFQATT and CDR2 is SNEGSKA (reference sequence). The CDR3 DNA sequence: TGCAGTGCCATCACAGGCTACGAGCAGTACTTC. Protein product: CSAITGYEQYF.

This chain links TRBV2 with TRBJ1-2; 9 nucleotides align to TRBD1. V lost 4 bases to trimming and J lost 1 base; unmatched junction nucleotides: 7. This CDR3 spans 16 amino acids. Per the germline V gene, CDR1 is SNHLY and CDR2 is FYNNEI. The CDR3 nucleotides are TGTGCCAGCAGTGGAGGGACAGGGAGTTTTAACTATGGCTACACCTTC. Protein sequence: CASSGGTGSFNYGYTF.

The chain links TRBV6-5 to TRBJ1-1; D may be TRBD1 (5 bases). The ends were cut back, 5 bases at V and 4 bases at J, with 14 bases in the middle. This CDR3 comprises 14 residues. The germline V gene encodes CDR1 MNHEY and CDR2 SVGAGI. In DNA, the CDR3 is TGTGCCAGCAGTACGGGACTGGGAGGCACTGAAGCTTTCTTT. Translation gives CASSTGLGGTEAFF.

The V call is TRBV30, the J call TRBJ1-4, with 8 bases fitting TRBD1. Germline assignment: CDR1 GTSNPN and CDR2 SVGIG (reference sequence). Germline trimming cut 0 bases from V and 6 bases from J; bases unmatched to any gene: 3. The CDR3 extends over 14 amino acids. CDR3 coding DNA: TGTGCCTGGAGTGTCGACAGGGGCCATGAAAAACTGTTTTTT. The encoded protein is CAWSVDRGHEKLFF.

This chain joins TRBV5-6 and TRBJ1-1; 7 nucleotides line up with TRBD1. V lost 3 bases and J lost 3; bases outside the gene matches: 5. This CDR3 spans 14 amino acids. Germline values: CDR1 SGHDT, CDR2 YYEEEE. The CDR3 protein is CASSSTGTDTEAFF. Written as DNA, the CDR3 is TGTGCCAGCAGCTCGACAGGGACGGACACTGAAGCTTTCTTT.

The chain combines TRBV7-9 with TRBJ1-3; no reliable D call. The CDR3 is 13 residues long. CDR1 SEHNR and CDR2 FQNEAQ come from the germline V gene (reference sequence). V was trimmed by 8 bases and J by 4 bases, leaving 12 bases between them. The CDR3 coding sequence is TGTGCCAGCGGAAGCAGGCCAGGAAACACCATATATTTT. Residues: CASGSRPGNTIYF.

The rearrangement uses TRBV19 and TRBJ2-1; 10 nucleotides match TRBD2. Trimming at V came to 10 bases and at J to 2 bases, leaving 5 bases not matched to a gene. CDR1 and CDR2 (germline): LNHDA, SQIVND (reference sequence). This CDR3 region has 14 residues. The CDR3 nucleotides are TGTGCCACCAATAGCGGGGGGACCTACAATGAGCAGTTCTTC. Its translation is CATNSGGTYNEQFF.

V usage is TRBV7-9 and J usage is TRBJ2-1, with D tentatively TRBD2 (6 bases). V was clipped by 4 bases and J by 11 bases, with 12 bases between them. Germline V gene lookup returns CDR1 SEHNR and CDR2 FQNEAQ (reference sequence). The CDR3 spans 12 residues. The CDR3 spells CASSSEGGQQFF. The CDR3 DNA is TGTGCCAGCAGCTCCGAGGGAGGCCAGCAGTTCTTC.

The rearrangement links TRBV4-1 to TRBJ1-2; possibly TRBD1 for D (5 bases). This CDR3 has 14 residues. Looked up from germline, CDR1 is MGHRA and CDR2 is YSYEKL. Between the trimmed V and J ends, which lost 6 bases and 2 bases, there was a span of 13 bases. CDR3 residues: CASRGGIGNYGYTF. The CDR3 region has the DNA TGCGCCAGCAGGGGGGGTATCGGAAACTATGGCTACACCTTC.